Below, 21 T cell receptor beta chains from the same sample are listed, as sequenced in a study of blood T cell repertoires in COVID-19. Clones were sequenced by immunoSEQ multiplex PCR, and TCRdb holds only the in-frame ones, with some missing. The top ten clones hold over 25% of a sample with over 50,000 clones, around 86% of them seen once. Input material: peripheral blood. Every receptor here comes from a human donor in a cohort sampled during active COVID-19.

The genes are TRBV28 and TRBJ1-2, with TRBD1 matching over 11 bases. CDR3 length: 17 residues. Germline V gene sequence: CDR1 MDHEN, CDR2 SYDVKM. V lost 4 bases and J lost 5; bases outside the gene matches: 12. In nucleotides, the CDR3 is TGTGCCAGCAGTTCTGCCTTCGGGACAGGGGGATTGTATGGCTACACCTTC. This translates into CASSSAFGTGGLYGYTF.

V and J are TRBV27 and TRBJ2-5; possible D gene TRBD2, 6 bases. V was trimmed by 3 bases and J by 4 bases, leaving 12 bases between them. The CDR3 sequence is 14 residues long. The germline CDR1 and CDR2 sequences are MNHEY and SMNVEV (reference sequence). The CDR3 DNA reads TGTGCCAGCAGTTTGAGGAGGGTTGGAGAGACCCAGTACTTC. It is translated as CASSLRRVGETQYF.

CDR3 amino acids: CAISERGAKNIQYF. The CDR3 coding sequence is TGTGCCATCAGTGAGCGGGGGGCCAAAAACATTCAGTACTTC. The chain recombines TRBV10-3 with TRBJ2-4; the D gene is possibly TRBD2 (6 bases). The germline V gene encodes CDR1 ENHRY and CDR2 SYGVKD. Trimming cost V 2 bases and J 1 base, with 6 bases left between them. The length of the CDR3 is 14 residues.

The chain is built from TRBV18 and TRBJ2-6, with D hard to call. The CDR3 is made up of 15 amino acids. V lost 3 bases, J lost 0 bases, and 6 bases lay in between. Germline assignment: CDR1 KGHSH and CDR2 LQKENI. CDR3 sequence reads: CASSPTDSGANVLTF. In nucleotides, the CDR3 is TGTGCCAGCTCACCTACAGACTCTGGGGCCAACGTCCTGACTTTC. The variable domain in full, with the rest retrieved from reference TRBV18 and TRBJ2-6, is NAGVMQNPRHLVRRRGQEARLRCSPMKGHSHVYWYRQLPEEGLKFMVYLQKENIIDESGMPKERFSAEFPKEGPSILRIQQVVRGDSAAYFCASSPTDSGANVLTFGAGSRLTVL.

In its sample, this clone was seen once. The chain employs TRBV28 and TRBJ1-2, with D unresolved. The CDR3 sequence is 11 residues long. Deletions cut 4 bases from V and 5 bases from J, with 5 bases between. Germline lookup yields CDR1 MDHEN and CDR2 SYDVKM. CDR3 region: CASSSRYGYTF. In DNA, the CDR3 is TGTGCCAGCAGTTCCCGGTATGGCTACACCTTC.

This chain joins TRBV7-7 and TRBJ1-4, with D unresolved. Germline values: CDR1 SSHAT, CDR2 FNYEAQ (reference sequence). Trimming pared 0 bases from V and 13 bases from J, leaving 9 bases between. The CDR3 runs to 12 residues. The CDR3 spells CASSLATTGLFF. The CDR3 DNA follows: TGTGCCAGCAGCTTAGCTACTACTGGACTGTTTTTT.

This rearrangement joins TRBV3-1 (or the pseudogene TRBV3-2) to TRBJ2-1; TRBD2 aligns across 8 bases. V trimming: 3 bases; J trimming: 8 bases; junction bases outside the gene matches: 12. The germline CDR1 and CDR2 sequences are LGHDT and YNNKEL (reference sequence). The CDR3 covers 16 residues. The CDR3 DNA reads TGTGCCAGCAGCCAGCCCTCCGGGACTAGAGTCCATGAGCAGTTCTTC. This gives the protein CASSQPSGTRVHEQFF.

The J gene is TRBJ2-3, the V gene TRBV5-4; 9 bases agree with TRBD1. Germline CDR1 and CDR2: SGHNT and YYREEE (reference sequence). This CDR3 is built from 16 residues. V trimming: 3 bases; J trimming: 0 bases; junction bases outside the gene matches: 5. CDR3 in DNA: TGTGCCAGCAGCTCAGCAGGGACAGGGAGCACAGATACGCAGTATTTT. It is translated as CASSSAGTGSTDTQYF.

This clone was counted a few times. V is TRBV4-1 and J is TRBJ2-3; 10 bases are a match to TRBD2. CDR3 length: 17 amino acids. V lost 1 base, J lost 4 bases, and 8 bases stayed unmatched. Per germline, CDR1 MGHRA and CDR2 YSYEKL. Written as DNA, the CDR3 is TGCGCCAGCAGCCAAGGAGAAGCGGGGGGGAGGGCAGATACGCAGTATTTT. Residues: CASSQGEAGGRADTQYF.

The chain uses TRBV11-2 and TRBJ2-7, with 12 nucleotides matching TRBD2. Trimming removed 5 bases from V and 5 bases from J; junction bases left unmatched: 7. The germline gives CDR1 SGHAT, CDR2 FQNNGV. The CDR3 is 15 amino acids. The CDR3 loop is CASSRMTSGSNEQYF. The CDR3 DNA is TGTGCCAGCAGCCGGATGACTAGCGGGAGCAACGAGCAGTACTTC.

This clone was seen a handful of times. In nucleotides, the CDR3 is TGTGCCAGCAGCTTTCCTAGCGGGGCCTACAATGAGCAGTTCTTC. Protein product: CASSFPSGAYNEQFF. The rearrangement joins TRBV5-6 to TRBJ2-1; 9 nucleotides match TRBD2. In germline, CDR1 is SGHDT, CDR2 YYEEEE. Unmatched junction bases numbered 2, after V lost 2 bases and J lost 2 bases. CDR3 length: 15 residues.

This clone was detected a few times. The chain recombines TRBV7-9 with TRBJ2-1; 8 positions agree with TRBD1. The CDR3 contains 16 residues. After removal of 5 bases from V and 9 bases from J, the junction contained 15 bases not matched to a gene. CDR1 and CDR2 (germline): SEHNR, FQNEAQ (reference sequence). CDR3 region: CASSLTTGADTGEQFF. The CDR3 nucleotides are TGTGCCAGCAGCCTAACGACAGGGGCCGATACGGGTGAGCAGTTCTTC.

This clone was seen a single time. CDR3 bases: TGTGCCAGTAGTACACAGGAGAACACTGAAGCTTTCTTT. This translates into CASSTQENTEAFF. The V gene is TRBV19, the J gene TRBJ1-1; TRBD1 might be the D (5 bases). V dropped 4 bases and J dropped 1 base, with 7 bases sitting between them. Looked up from germline, CDR1 is LNHDA and CDR2 is SQIVND (reference sequence). The CDR3 is 13 residues long.

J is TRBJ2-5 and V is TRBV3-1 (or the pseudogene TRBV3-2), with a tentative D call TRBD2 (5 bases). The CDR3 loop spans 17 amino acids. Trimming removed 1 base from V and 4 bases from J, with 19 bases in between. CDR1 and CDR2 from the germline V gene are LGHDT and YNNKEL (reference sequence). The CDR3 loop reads CASSQGGWGFVRETQYF. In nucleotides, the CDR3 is TGTGCCAGCAGCCAAGGAGGGTGGGGATTTGTCCGAGAGACCCAGTACTTC.

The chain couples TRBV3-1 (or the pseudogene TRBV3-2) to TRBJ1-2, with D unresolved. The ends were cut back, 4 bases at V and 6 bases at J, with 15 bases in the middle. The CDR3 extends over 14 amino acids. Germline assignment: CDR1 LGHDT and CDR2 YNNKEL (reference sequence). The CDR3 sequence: CASSPQVWQDGYTF. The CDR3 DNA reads TGTGCCAGCAGCCCACAAGTATGGCAGGATGGCTACACCTTC.

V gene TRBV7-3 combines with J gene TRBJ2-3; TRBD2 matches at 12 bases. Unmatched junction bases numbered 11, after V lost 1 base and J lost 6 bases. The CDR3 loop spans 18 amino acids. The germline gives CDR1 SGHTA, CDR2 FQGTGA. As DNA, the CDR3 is TGTGCCAGCAGCTTAATTTCCCCTAGCGGGGGGGCAGGGGATACGCAGTATTTT. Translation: CASSLISPSGGAGDTQYF.

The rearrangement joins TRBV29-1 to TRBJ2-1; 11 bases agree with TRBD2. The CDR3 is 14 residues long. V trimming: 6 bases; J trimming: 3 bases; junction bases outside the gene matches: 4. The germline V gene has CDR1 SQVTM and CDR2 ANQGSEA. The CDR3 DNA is TGCAGCGTCCAAACTAGCGGGGGCTACAATGAGCAGTTCTTC. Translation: CSVQTSGGYNEQFF.

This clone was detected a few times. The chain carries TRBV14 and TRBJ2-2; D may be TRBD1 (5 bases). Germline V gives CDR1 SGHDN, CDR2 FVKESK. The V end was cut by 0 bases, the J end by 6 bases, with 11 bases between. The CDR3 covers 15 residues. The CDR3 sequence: CASSQEGHRAGELFF. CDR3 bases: TGTGCCAGCAGCCAAGAGGGGCACCGTGCCGGGGAGCTGTTTTTT.

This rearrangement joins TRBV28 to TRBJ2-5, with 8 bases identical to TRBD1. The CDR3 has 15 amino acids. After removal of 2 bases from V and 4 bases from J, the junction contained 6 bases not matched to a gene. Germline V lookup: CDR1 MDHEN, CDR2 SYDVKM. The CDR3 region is CASSLRTGIGETQYF. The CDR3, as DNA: TGTGCCAGCAGTTTACGGACAGGGATCGGAGAGACCCAGTACTTC.

CDR3 nucleotides: TGTGCCAGCAGCCGAGATTTCGCGGGGGGGAGCAATGAGCAGTTCTTC. Its translation: CASSRDFAGGSNEQFF. The chain employs TRBV7-9 and TRBJ2-1; 9 bases match TRBD2. CDR1 and CDR2 from the germline V gene are SEHNR and FQNEAQ (reference sequence). The CDR3 extends over 16 amino acids. V gave up 5 bases and J gave up 6 bases; unmatched junction bases: 11.

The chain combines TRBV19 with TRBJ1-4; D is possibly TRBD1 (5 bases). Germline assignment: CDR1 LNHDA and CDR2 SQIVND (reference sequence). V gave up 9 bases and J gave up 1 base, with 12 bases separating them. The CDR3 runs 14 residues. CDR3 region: CASRQGGTNEKLFF. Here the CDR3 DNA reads TGTGCCAGCCGTCAGGGCGGAACTAATGAAAAACTGTTTTTT.